This T cell receptor beta chain was identified during a study of blood T cell repertoires in COVID-19. In the authors' workflow: Estimation of nucleated cell counts relied on the amplification of reference gene primers. Repertoires were generated with immunoSEQ multiplex PCR, while TCRdb's copy carries only in-frame clones and drops some. D and trimming were read from the DNA, whereas the V and J calls and clone size are those reported in that table. The sample yields some 320,000 clones, about 85% seen once. This clone was seen just once. The study drew participants aged about 18 to 90 years from fewer than 30 US areas. Sequenced material: PBMCs or T cells enriched from blood (not recorded which). The TCR was taken from a woman in her thirties who had been exposed to COVID-19.

The CDR3 bases are TGTGCCAGCAGTGAAAGAAGCGGAGTTAACACCGGGGAGCTGTTTTTT. Its protein product is CASSERSGVNTGELFF. The chain links TRBV6-1 to TRBJ2-2, with a tentative D call TRBD2 (5 bases). CDR3 length equals 16 residues. Germline CDR1 reads MNHNS; CDR2 reads SASEGT. V lost 2 bases to trimming and J lost 2 bases, with 12 bases between them.